This passage covers 28 T cell receptor beta chains from one sample sequenced in a study of cytomegalovirus exposure and HLA in healthy donors. Use of 60 Vbeta and 13 Jbeta primers characterized the PCR. Some clones are missing from TCRdb's copy, which holds only in-frame ones; the method was immunoSEQ multiplex PCR. The sample records about 140,000 clones, approximately 83% being singletons. Sequencing was done on a sample of PBMCs. These receptors were taken from a male donor in good health and CMV-seronegative.

The rearrangement uses TRBV5-1 and TRBJ2-2; D uncertain. The ends were cut back, 9 bases at V and 8 bases at J, with 11 bases in the middle. The CDR3 extends over 11 amino acids. CDR1 is SGHRS, CDR2 YFSETQ, per germline. The CDR3 nucleotides read TGCGCCACCCAAATAGAGGGGGAGCTGTTTTTT. It yields the protein CATQIEGELFF. The full variable domain, its missing parts supplied by reference TRBV5-1 and TRBJ2-2, is KAGVTQTPRYLIKTRGQQVTLSCSPISGHRSVSWYQQTPGQGLQFLFEYFSETQRNKGNFPGRFSGRQFSNSRSEMNVSTLELGDSALYLCATQIEGELFFGEGSRLTVL.

This chain's CDR3 is CASSGDKPSNTGELFF. CDR3 DNA: TGTGCCAGCAGTGGGGACAAACCCTCCAACACCGGGGAGCTGTTTTTT. The chain couples TRBV2 to TRBJ2-2; D perhaps matches TRBD1 (6 bases). Trimming shortened V by 4 bases and J by 2 bases, and 14 bases separated the two germline ends. The CDR3 consists of 16 residues. The germline gives CDR1 SNHLY, CDR2 FYNNEI.

This clone was seen a single time. This chain connects TRBV6-7 to TRBJ2-3; perhaps TRBD1 as D (5 bases). TRBV6-7 is treated as an ORF (open reading frame) with a function not yet certain. There are 16 residues in the CDR3. Deletions cut 8 bases from V and 5 bases from J, with 23 bases between. CDR3 nucleotides: TGTGCCAGCCCCGTCCCCCCCCTACCGCAGGGAGATACGCAGTATTTT. Translation: CASPVPPLPQGDTQYF.

The genes are TRBV11-1 and TRBJ2-2, with 8 bases that match TRBD2. Trimming took 6 bases from V and 2 from J; bases not matched to a gene: 8. Germline CDR1 SGHAT, CDR2 FQDESV (reference sequence). The CDR3 is made up of 16 amino acids. CDR3 loop: CASRLQAGANTGELFF. CDR3 nucleotides: TGTGCCAGCAGACTCCAAGCGGGGGCTAACACCGGGGAGCTGTTTTTT.

The chain carries TRBV4-3 and TRBJ2-7; tentative D call: TRBD1 (6 bases). The CDR3 is made up of 14 amino acids. Germline CDR1 LGHNA, CDR2 YSLEER. Trimming stripped 8 bases from V and 0 bases from J, with 14 bases between. The CDR3 DNA reads as TGCGCCAGCTCGGTGGGGGCGAGCTCCTACGAGCAGTACTTC. Protein: CASSVGASSYEQYF.

CDR3 coding DNA: TGTGCCAGCAGCCCAGGACTAGCGGGAGTTTCGGATACGCAGTATTTT. Encoded protein: CASSPGLAGVSDTQYF. V gene TRBV13 combines with J gene TRBJ2-3; the match to TRBD2 covers 13 bases. J was trimmed by 6 bases and V by 5 bases; bases with no gene match: 8. CDR3 length: 16 residues. Germline V gene sequence: CDR1 PRHDT, CDR2 FYEKMQ (reference sequence). The complete variable domain, with remaining parts taken from reference TRBV13 and TRBJ2-3, reads AAGVIQSPRHLIKEKRETATLKCYPIPRHDTVYWYQQGPGQDPQFLISFYEKMQSDKGSIPDRFSAQQFSDYHSELNMSSLELGDSALYFCASSPGLAGVSDTQYFGPGTRLTVL.

The chain employs TRBV7-9 and TRBJ1-2, with D perhaps TRBD1 (5 bases). Germline V gene lookup returns CDR1 SEHNR and CDR2 FQNEAQ (reference sequence). Deletions cut 5 bases from V and 13 bases from J, with 17 bases between. The CDR3 totals 12 residues. The chain's CDR3 is CASSRDLTAGTF. As DNA, the CDR3 is TGTGCCAGCAGCCGCGATTTGACAGCAGGCACCTTC.

V is TRBV7-2 and J is TRBJ2-1, with 9 bases lining up with TRBD1. Germline V gene lookup returns CDR1 SGHTA and CDR2 FQGNSA. CDR3 length: 15 residues. Unmatched junction bases numbered 7, after V lost 4 bases and J lost 6 bases. The CDR3 DNA reads as TGTGCCAGCAGCTCCCCGGACAGGGGCGTCAATGAGCAGTTCTTC. Its protein product is CASSSPDRGVNEQFF.

This clone was picked up one time. V usage is TRBV27 and J usage is TRBJ2-2; D might be TRBD2 (5 bases). This CDR3 spans 15 amino acids. Trimming cost V 1 base and J 4 bases, with 10 bases left between them. Germline CDR1 is MNHEY and CDR2 is SMNVEV (reference sequence). CDR3 nucleotides: TGTGCCAGCAGTTTATTCTTGGGAGCCACCGGGGAGCTGTTTTTT. It codes for CASSLFLGATGELFF.

The J gene is TRBJ1-2, the V gene TRBV19, with 9 bases fitting TRBD1. The J segment lost 4 bases and the V segment lost 4 bases, leaving 10 bases of the junction unmatched. Germline V gene data show CDR1 as LNHDA and CDR2 as SQIVND (reference sequence). The length of the CDR3 is 16 residues. CDR3 in amino acids: CASSTPTTDRGYGYTF. CDR3 nucleotides: TGTGCCAGTAGTACACCCACGACGGACAGGGGCTATGGCTACACCTTC. The variable domain in full, completed from reference TRBV19 and TRBJ1-2, reads DGGITQSPKYLFRKEGQNVTLSCEQNLNHDAMYWYRQDPGQGLRLIYYSQIVNDFQKGDIAEGYSVSREKKESFPLTVTSAQKNPTAFYLCASSTPTTDRGYGYTFGSGTRLTVV.

As concerns this clone: One end of the junction does not line up with germline, which may come from a read error. J is TRBJ1-2 and V is TRBV7-9; 7 bases align to TRBD1. The germline gives CDR1 SEHNR, CDR2 FQNEAQ (reference sequence). The CDR3 is 12 residues long. This CDR3 reads CASSLALGQARF. DNA for the CDR3: TGTGCCAGCAGCTTAGCCCTTGGACAGGCCCGCTTC. The complete variable domain, with remaining parts taken from reference TRBV7-9 and TRBJ1-2, reads DTGVSQNPRHKITKRGQNVTFRCDPISEHNRLYWYRQTLGQGPEFLTYFQNEAQLEKSRLLSDRFSAERPKGSFSTLEIQRTEQGDSAMYLCASSLALGQARFGSGTRLTVV.

The V gene is TRBV9, the J gene TRBJ2-3; D is unclear. Germline V CDR1 and CDR2: SGDLS, YYNGEE. Trimming removed 4 bases at V and 6 bases at J, with 9 bases between. This CDR3 spans 12 amino acids. For the CDR3, the DNA is TGTGCCAGCAGCACGGTCGAGGATACGCAGTATTTT. Protein sequence: CASSTVEDTQYF.

V is TRBV11-1 and J is TRBJ1-2; a possible D gene is TRBD1 (6 bases). This CDR3 contains 13 residues. Germline CDR1 SGHAT, CDR2 FQDESV (reference sequence). V lost 4 bases to trimming and J lost 6 bases, with 12 bases between them. The CDR3 loop reads CASSSQGYHGYTF. As DNA, the CDR3 is TGTGCCAGCAGCTCCCAGGGGTATCATGGCTACACCTTC.

V and J are TRBV4-2 and TRBJ1-1; tentatively, D is TRBD1 (6 bases). Trimming pared 0 bases from V and 1 base from J, leaving 15 bases between. The CDR3 contains 17 residues. Germline assignment: CDR1 LGHNA and CDR2 YNFKEQ. The CDR3 loop is CASSQDPMTGENTEAFF. The DNA for the CDR3 is TGTGCCAGCAGCCAAGATCCGATGACAGGCGAGAACACTGAAGCTTTCTTT.

The chain carries TRBV10-3 and TRBJ2-5, with D tentatively TRBD2 (5 bases). Germline-derived CDR1 and CDR2 are ENHRY and SYGVKD. Deletions cut 6 bases from V and 5 bases from J, with 22 bases between. The CDR3 is 16 amino acids. CDR3 loop: CAISDTKRESGETQYF. CDR3 nucleotides: TGTGCCATCAGCGATACTAAGCGTGAGTCGGGGGAGACCCAGTACTTC.

This chain uses TRBV7-9 with TRBJ2-3; 10 bases are a match to TRBD2. This CDR3 region has 15 residues. After removal of 5 bases from V and 5 bases from J, the junction contained 7 bases not matched to a gene. Germline-derived CDR1 and CDR2 are SEHNR and FQNEAQ (reference sequence). CDR3 nucleotide sequence: TGTGCCAGCAGCCCTCTAGCGGGAGCAGGAGATACGCAGTATTTT. Amino acid sequence: CASSPLAGAGDTQYF.

This chain connects TRBV6-6 to TRBJ2-2; 8 positions agree with TRBD1. CDR1 and CDR2 (germline): MNHNY, SVGAGI (reference sequence). This CDR3 has 14 amino acids. The trim removed 6 bases at V and 4 bases at J, leaving 4 bases unmatched. The CDR3 coding sequence is TGTGCCAGCAGAGTAGACAGGGGCACCGGGGAGCTGTTTTTT. Translation gives CASRVDRGTGELFF.

The rearrangement links TRBV4-1 to TRBJ2-1; D is unclear. The V and J ends lost 0 bases and 0 bases respectively, with 6 bases between them. This CDR3 has 15 amino acids. Germline V CDR1 and CDR2: MGHRA, YSYEKL. DNA for the CDR3: TGCGCCAGCAGCCAAGACGGAGCCTCCTACAATGAGCAGTTCTTC. This translates into CASSQDGASYNEQFF.

The rearrangement links TRBV4-3 to TRBJ2-7, with 9 positions matching TRBD1. Germline V lookup: CDR1 LGHNA, CDR2 YSLEER. V was clipped by 4 bases and J by 6 bases; unmatched bases: 4. The CDR3 covers 13 residues. The DNA of the CDR3 is TGCGCCAGCAGCCCCGGACAGGGGAGCGAGCAGTACTTC. Protein: CASSPGQGSEQYF.

V usage is TRBV7-8 and J usage is TRBJ2-7, with D possibly matching TRBD2 (6 bases). The CDR3 sequence is 16 residues long. V shed 4 bases and J shed 3 bases, with 19 bases lying between them. Per germline, CDR1 SGHVS and CDR2 FQNEAQ. The CDR3 loop reads CASSSKRAKNGYEQYF. The CDR3 DNA is TGTGCCAGCAGCTCCAAGCGGGCCAAAAATGGCTACGAGCAGTACTTC.

The chain combines TRBV7-3 with TRBJ2-5, with 9 positions matching TRBD1. V dropped 2 bases and J dropped 5; count of bases not matched to a gene: 3. The V gene's germline CDR1 is SGHTA and CDR2 FQGTGA. CDR3 length: 14 residues. The CDR3 coding sequence is TGTGCCAGCAGCTTAGGGACAGGGCGGGAGACCCAGTACTTC. Translated, it gives CASSLGTGRETQYF.

This chain joins TRBV2 and TRBJ2-5, with D perhaps TRBD1 (6 bases). The J call is in doubt because the DNA end fits TRBJ2-7 better. CDR3 length: 14 amino acids. Germline V gene sequence: CDR1 SNHLY, CDR2 FYNNEI. This CDR3 reads CASRTEGVPNEQYF. Written as DNA, the CDR3 is TGTGCCAGCAGGACCGAGGGGGTTCCCAACGAGCAGTACTTC.

This clone has just a few counts. The V and J genes are TRBV29-1 and TRBJ2-3; D is perhaps TRBD2 (6 bases). There are 15 residues in the CDR3. Germline V gene sequence: CDR1 SQVTM, CDR2 ANQGSEA. Trimming left V 4 bases short and J 3 bases short, with 17 bases between. CDR3 DNA: TGCAGCGTTGCCCCGACTAGAGAGCATACAGATACGCAGTATTTT. Translating it yields CSVAPTREHTDTQYF.

The chain joins TRBV5-6 to TRBJ2-7, with a possible D match to TRBD2 (6 bases). Germline assignment: CDR1 SGHDT and CDR2 YYEEEE. V was cut by 4 bases and J by 4 bases, with 15 bases left in between. This CDR3 comprises 14 residues. The CDR3, as DNA: TGTGCCAGCAGCAACTCGGGAGTTATTTACGAGCAGTACTTC. Its translation is CASSNSGVIYEQYF.

The chain employs TRBV10-3 and TRBJ2-3; D is ambiguous. The CDR3 sequence is 18 residues long. Per germline, CDR1 ENHRY and CDR2 SYGVKD. V was shortened by 4 bases and J by 4 bases, with 24 bases between the two germline ends. CDR3 loop: CAISVSEVKELWPDTQYF. Here the CDR3 DNA reads TGTGCCATCAGTGTGTCGGAAGTAAAGGAGTTGTGGCCAGATACGCAGTATTTT.

The rearrangement links TRBV29-1 to TRBJ1-4, with D perhaps TRBD1 (6 bases). Germline-derived CDR1 and CDR2 are SQVTM and ANQGSEA. V lost 3 bases and J lost 6, with 14 bases in between. This CDR3 has 14 residues. CDR3 residues: CSVDFRGAHEKLFF. The DNA for the CDR3 is TGCAGCGTTGACTTCCGGGGGGCTCATGAAAAACTGTTTTTT.

This rearrangement joins TRBV6-6 to TRBJ2-3; D may be TRBD2 (5 bases). The CDR3 consists of 15 residues. The V end lost 0 bases, the J end lost 5 bases, and 12 bases lay between the germline ends. Germline values: CDR1 MNHNY, CDR2 SVGAGI (reference sequence). In nucleotides, the CDR3 is TGTGCCAGCAGTTACTCGGCCGGGGAAATAGATACGCAGTATTTT. Translating gives CASSYSAGEIDTQYF.

CDR3 sequence: CAWSRTGIGYTF. DNA of the CDR3: TGTGCCTGGAGCCGGACAGGAATCGGCTACACCTTC. The genes are TRBV30 and TRBJ1-2; 7 bases match TRBD1. The CDR3 runs to 12 residues. Trimming at V came to 3 bases and at J to 8 bases, leaving 6 bases not matched to a gene. Germline V gives CDR1 GTSNPN, CDR2 SVGIG (reference sequence).